This T cell receptor (beta chain) is drawn from a study of molecular identifiers for immune sequencing clone quantification. Study-level findings and limits: Clones that exceeded 20 RNA copies held over 97% of effector molecules, yet under 1% in naive cells.

The V gene end was trimmed by 1 base and the J gene end by 2 bases; junction bases not matched to a gene: 2. There are 14 residues in the CDR3. Germline loops: CDR1 MNHEY, CDR2 SVGAGI. This clonotype was counted ten times or more. Its antigen is as yet unknown. In preparing bulk TCR libraries, previously described methods and listed TCR primers were used. TCRdb re-called the PCR reads through MiXCR, storing one row per CDR3 protein. Of more than 300,000 distinct CDR3 sequences listed, about 22% are singletons. Each library that profiled naive CD8 cells came from 20,000 to 1,000,000 sorted cells with 10%, 30% or 50% RNA. Sorting defined naive CD8 T cells as CD8+CD4-CCR7+CD45RA+.

The sample was naive CD8+ T cells from blood, with Jurkat cell RNA spiked in. Subset meaning: FACS-sorted CD8+CD4-CCR7+CD45RA+ naive T cells. The TCR comes from a human donor in good health. Some libraries in this study had Jurkat cell RNA spiked in. The V call is TRBV6-5, the J call TRBJ2-7, with 7 positions matching TRBD1. The DNA of the CDR3 is TGTGCCAGCAGTTACTGGCAGGGGGCCTACGAGCAGTACTTC. It encodes CASSYWQGAYEQYF.